This T cell receptor beta chain was identified during a study of PD-1 blockade in classical Hodgkin lymphoma. For the study at large: Administration of nivolumab to patients was at 3 mg/kg intravenously every 2 weeks. The study's findings and limits: The study found complete responders had baseline diversity similar to newly diagnosed patients. Baseline TCR diversity was reportedly lower in newly diagnosed patients than in healthy donors. It was reported as lower still in relapsed/refractory patients.

In the case of this clone: Its specificity is unknown.

All patients relapsed after autologous stem cell transplantation, and brentuximab vedotin exposure varied. Best responses were complete response, partial response or progressive disease. Only in-frame clones appear in the TCRdb table, and some are missing; sequencing was by immunoSEQ multiplex PCR. The table has around 30,000 clones, roughly four fifths seen once. V lost 3 bases, J lost 4 bases, and 15 bases lay in between. Germline loops: CDR1 LGHNT, CDR2 FRNRAP. This CDR3 has 15 amino acids. Sequencing used peripheral blood mononuclear cells (PBMCs), obtained at baseline. The sequence derives from a human donor with classical Hodgkin lymphoma. The V and J genes are TRBV12-5 and TRBJ1-2, with D possibly being TRBD1 (5 bases). The CDR3 sequence is CASGFGATLSYGYTF. The CDR3 DNA follows: TGTGCTAGTGGTTTCGGGGCCACTCTGAGCTATGGCTACACCTTC.